This entry is about one TCR beta chain. The sample originates from a study of human T cells and chemical hapten exposure. In the study overall: Patch tests put 0.01% DPC on the upper back, read at 6 days. Per-sample TCR yield variability stemmed mainly from small pooled library volume differences.

Looked up from germline, CDR1 is LGHDT and CDR2 is YNNKEL (reference sequence). J was trimmed by 6 bases and V by 3 bases; bases with no gene match: 10. The CDR3 sequence is 17 residues long. TCRdb re-called the RACE reads with MiXCR, one entry per CDR3 protein. The data hold some 190,000 distinct CDR3 sequences, with about a fifth observed a single time. As for time point: patch test 1, 2 weeks after DPC sensitization. Treatment denoted: therapeutic diphenylcyclopropenone sensitization with weekly scalp DPC. The specimen comprised whole blood, sampled in connection with sensitization to the hapten diphenylcyclopropenone (DPC). V and J are TRBV3-1 and TRBJ2-3, with 12 bases identical to TRBD2. The source of this sequence is a woman aged 45-65 years with alopecia areata. Some clones in this sample may be carry-over from other donors' samples. CDR3 sequence reads: CASSQELAGGPTDTQYF. The CDR3 DNA follows: TGTGCCAGCAGCCAGGAGCTAGCGGGAGGGCCCACGGATACGCAGTATTTT.